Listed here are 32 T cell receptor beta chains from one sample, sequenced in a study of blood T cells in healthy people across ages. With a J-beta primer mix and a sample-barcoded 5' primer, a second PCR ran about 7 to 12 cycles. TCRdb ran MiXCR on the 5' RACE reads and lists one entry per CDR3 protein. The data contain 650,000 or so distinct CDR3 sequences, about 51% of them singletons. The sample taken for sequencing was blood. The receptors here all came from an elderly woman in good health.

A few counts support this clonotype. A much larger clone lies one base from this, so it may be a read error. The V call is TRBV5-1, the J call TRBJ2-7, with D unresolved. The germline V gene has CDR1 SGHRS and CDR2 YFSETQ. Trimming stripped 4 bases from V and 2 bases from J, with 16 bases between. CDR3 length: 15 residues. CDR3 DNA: TGCGCCAGCAGCGACCCCGCGCGTGGCCCCTACGAGCAGTACTTC. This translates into CASSDPARGPYEQYF.

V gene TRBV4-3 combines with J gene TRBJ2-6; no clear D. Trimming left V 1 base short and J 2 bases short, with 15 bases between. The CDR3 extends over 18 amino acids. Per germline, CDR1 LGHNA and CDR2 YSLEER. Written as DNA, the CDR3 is TGCGCCAGCAGCCAAGTTTCCCCAGCCCCAACTGGGGCCAACGTCCTGACTTTC. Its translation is CASSQVSPAPTGANVLTF.

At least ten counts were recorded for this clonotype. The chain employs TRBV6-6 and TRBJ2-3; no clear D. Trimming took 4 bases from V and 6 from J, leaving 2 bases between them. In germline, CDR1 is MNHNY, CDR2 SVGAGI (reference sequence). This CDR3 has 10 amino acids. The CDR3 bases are TGTGCCAGCAGTTTTGATACGCAGTATTTT. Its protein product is CASSFDTQYF.

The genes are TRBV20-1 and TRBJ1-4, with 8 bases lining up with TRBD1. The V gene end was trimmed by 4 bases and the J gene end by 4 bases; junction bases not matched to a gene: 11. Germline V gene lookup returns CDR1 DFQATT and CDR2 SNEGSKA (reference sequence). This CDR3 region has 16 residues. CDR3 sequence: CSAKRQDRGRNEKLFF. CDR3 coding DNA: TGCAGTGCTAAACGCCAAGACAGGGGACGTAATGAAAAACTGTTTTTT.

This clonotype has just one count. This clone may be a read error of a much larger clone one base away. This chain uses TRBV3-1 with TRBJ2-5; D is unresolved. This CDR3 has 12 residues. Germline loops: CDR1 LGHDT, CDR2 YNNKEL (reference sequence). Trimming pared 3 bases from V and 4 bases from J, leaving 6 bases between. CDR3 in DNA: TGTGCCAGCAGCCACGAAGCAGAGACCCAGTACTTC. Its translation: CASSHEAETQYF.

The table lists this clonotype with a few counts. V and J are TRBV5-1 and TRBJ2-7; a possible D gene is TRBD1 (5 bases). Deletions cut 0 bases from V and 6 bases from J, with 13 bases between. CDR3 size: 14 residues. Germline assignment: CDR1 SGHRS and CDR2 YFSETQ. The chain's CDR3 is CASSLGSRGREQYF. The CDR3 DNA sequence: TGCGCCAGCAGCTTGGGATCAAGGGGTCGCGAGCAGTACTTC.

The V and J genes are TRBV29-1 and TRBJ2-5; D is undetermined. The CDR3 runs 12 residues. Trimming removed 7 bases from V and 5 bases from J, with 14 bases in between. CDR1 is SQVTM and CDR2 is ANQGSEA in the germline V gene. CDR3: CSARRQAETQYF. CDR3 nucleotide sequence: TGCAGCGCCAGAAGGCAGGCGGAGACCCAGTACTTC.

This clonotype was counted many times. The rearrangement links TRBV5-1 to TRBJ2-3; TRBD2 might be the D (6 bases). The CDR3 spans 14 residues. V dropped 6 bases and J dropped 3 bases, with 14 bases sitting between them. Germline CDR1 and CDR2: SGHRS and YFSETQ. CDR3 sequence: CASNVASETDTQYF. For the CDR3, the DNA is TGCGCCAGCAATGTGGCTAGCGAGACAGATACGCAGTATTTT.

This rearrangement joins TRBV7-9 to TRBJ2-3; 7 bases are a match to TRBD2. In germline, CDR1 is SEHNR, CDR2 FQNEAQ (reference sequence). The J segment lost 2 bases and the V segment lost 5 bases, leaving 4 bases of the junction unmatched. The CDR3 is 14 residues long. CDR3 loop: CASSPSGDTDTQYF. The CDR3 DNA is TGTGCCAGCAGCCCGAGCGGGGACACAGATACGCAGTATTTT. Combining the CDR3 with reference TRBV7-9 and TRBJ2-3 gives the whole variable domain DTGVSQNPRHKITKRGQNVTFRCDPISEHNRLYWYRQTLGQGPEFLTYFQNEAQLEKSRLLSDRFSAERPKGSFSTLEIQRTEQGDSAMYLCASSPSGDTDTQYFGPGTRLTVL.

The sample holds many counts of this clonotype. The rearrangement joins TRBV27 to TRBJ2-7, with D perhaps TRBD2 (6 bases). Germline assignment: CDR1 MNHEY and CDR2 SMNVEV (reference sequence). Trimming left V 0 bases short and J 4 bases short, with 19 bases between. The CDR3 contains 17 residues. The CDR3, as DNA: TGTGCCAGCAGTTTATCCGTAATCGGGAGTGGGGGATACGAGCAGTACTTC. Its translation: CASSLSVIGSGGYEQYF.

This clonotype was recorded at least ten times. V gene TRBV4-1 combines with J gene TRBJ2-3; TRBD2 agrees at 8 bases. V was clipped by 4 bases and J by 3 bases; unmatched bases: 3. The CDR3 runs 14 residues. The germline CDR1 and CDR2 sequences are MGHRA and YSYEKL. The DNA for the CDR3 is TGCGCCAGCAGCCTGCAGCGGGGGACAGATACGCAGTATTTT. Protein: CASSLQRGTDTQYF.

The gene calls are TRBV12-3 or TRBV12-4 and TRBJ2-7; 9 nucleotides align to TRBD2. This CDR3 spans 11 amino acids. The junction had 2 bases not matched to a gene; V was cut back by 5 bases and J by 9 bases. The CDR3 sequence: CASSPSGVQYF. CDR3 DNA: TGTGCCAGCAGTCCTAGCGGGGTGCAGTACTTC.

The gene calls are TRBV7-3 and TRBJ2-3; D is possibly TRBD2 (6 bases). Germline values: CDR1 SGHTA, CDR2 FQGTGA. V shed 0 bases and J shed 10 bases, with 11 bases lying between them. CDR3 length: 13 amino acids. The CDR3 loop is CASSLTGGAAQYF. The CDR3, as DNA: TGTGCCAGCAGCTTAACAGGCGGGGCGGCGCAGTATTTT.

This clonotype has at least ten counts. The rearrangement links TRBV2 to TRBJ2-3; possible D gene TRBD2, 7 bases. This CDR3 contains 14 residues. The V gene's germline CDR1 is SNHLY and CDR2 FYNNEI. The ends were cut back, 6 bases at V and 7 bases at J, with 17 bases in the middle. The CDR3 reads CASSLEGGANTQYF. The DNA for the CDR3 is TGTGCCAGCAGCCTAGAGGGGGGGGCGAATACGCAGTATTTT.

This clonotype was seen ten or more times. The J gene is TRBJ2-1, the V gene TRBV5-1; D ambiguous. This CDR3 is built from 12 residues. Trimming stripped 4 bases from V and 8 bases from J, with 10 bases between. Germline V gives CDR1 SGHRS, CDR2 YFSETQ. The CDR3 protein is CASSPDGDEQFF. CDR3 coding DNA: TGCGCCAGCAGCCCTGATGGTGATGAGCAGTTCTTC.

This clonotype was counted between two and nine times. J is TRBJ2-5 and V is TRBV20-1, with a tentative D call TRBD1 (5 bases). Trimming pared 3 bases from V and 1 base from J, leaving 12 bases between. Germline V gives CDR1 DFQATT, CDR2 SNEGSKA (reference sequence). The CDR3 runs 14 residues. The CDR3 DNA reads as TGCAGTGCTAGCGGTTGGACATCCCAAGAGACCCAGTACTTC. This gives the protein CSASGWTSQETQYF.

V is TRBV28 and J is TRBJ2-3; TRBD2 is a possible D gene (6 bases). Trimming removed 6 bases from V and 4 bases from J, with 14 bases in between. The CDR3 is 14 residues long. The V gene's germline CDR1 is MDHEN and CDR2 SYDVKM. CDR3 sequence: CASSRPGGSDTQYF. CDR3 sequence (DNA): TGTGCCAGCAGCCGGCCCGGGGGTTCAGATACGCAGTATTTT. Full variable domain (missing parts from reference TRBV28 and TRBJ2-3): DVKVTQSSRYLVKRTGEKVFLECVQDMDHENMFWYRQDPGLGLRLIYFSYDVKMKEKGDIPEGYSVSREKKERFSLILESASTNQTSMYLCASSRPGGSDTQYFGPGTRLTVL.

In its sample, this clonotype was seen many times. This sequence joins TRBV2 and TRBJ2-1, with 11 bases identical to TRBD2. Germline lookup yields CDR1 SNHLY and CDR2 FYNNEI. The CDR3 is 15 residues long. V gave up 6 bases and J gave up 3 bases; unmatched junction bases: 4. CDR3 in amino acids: CASSRLAGIYNEQFF. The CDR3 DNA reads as TGTGCCAGCAGCAGACTAGCGGGGATCTACAATGAGCAGTTCTTC.

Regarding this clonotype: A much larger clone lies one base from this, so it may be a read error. In nucleotides, the CDR3 is TGTGCCAGCGGTCGAGGACAGGCCTGGGTGACTGAAGCTTTCTTT. It codes for CASGRGQAWVTEAFF. The chain joins TRBV12-3 or TRBV12-4 to TRBJ1-1, with 7 bases matching TRBD1. CDR3 length: 15 amino acids. The V segment lost 8 bases and the J segment 5 bases; nucleotides outside the gene matches: 14.

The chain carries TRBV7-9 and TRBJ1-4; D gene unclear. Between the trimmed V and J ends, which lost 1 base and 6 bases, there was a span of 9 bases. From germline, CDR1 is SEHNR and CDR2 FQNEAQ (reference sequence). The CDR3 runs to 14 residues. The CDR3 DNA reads TGTGCCAGCAGCTTAGAAGGGATTCATGAAAAACTGTTTTTT. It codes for CASSLEGIHEKLFF.

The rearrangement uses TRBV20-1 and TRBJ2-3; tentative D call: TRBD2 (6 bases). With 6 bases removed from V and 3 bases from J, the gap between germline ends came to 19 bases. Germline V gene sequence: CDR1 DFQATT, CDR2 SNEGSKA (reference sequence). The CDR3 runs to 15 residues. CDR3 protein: CSARDPRRDTDTQYF. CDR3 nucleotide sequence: TGCAGTGCACGGGACCCCCGGAGGGATACAGATACGCAGTATTTT.

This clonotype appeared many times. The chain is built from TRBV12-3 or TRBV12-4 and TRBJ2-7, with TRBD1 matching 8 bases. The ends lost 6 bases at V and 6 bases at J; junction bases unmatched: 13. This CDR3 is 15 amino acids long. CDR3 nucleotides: TGTGCCAGCAGCCGAACAGGGGGAAGGTTGAGCGAGCAGTACTTC. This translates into CASSRTGGRLSEQYF.

The chain's CDR3 is CASSQNTGTNEKLFF. CDR3 coding DNA: TGTGCCAGCAGCCAAAACACAGGAACTAATGAAAAACTGTTTTTT. This chain uses TRBV14 with TRBJ1-4, with D perhaps TRBD1 (5 bases). The V gene lost 2 bases and the J gene lost 1 base, with 8 bases spanning the gap. The CDR3 contains 15 residues. The germline gives CDR1 SGHDN, CDR2 FVKESK.

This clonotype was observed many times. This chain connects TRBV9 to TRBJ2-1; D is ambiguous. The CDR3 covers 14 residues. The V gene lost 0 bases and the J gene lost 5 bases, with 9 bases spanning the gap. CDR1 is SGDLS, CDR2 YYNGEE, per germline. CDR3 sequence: CASSVAWNNNEQFF. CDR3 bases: TGTGCCAGCAGCGTAGCCTGGAACAACAATGAGCAGTTCTTC.

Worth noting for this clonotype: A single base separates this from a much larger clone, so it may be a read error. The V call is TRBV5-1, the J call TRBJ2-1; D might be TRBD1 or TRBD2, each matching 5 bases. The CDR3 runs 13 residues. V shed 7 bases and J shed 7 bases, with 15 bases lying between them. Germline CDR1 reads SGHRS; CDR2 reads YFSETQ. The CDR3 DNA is TGCGCCAGCTTCGCGGCAGGGAGAAATGAGCAGTTCTTC. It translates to CASFAAGRNEQFF.

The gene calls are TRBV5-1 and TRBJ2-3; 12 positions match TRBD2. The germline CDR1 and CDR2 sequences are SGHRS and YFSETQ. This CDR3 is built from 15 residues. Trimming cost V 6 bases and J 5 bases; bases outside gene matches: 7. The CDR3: CASILAGGPRDTQYF. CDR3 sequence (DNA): TGCGCCAGCATCCTAGCGGGAGGGCCCAGAGATACGCAGTATTTT.

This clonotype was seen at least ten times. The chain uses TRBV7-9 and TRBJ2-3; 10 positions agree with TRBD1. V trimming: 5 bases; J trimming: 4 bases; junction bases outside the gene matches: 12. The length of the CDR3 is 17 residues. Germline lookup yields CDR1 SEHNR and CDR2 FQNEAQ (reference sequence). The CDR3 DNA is TGTGCCAGCAGCCCAGCCTACGGGACAGGGGTCCCAGATACGCAGTATTTT. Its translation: CASSPAYGTGVPDTQYF.

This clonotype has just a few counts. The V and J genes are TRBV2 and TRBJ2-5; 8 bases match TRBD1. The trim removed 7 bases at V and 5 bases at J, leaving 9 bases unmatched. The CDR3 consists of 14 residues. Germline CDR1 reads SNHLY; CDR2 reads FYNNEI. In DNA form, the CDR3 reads TGTGCCAGCATTGGGGACAGGAGTAGGGAGACCCAGTACTTC. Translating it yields CASIGDRSRETQYF. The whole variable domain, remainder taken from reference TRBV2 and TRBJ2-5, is EPEVTQTPSHQVTQMGQEVILRCVPISNHLYFYWYRQILGQKVEFLVSFYNNEISEKSEIFDDQFSVERPDGSNFTLKIRSTKLEDSAMYFCASIGDRSRETQYFGPGTRLLVL.

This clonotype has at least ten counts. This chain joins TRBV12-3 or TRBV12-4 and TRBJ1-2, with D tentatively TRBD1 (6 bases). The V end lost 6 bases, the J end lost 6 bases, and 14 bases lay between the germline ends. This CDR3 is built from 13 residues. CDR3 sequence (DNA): TGTGCCAGCAGCAACACAGGGCGACATGGCTACACCTTC. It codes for CASSNTGRHGYTF.

CDR3 in DNA: TGTGCCAGCAGTGAACCGGGGCACTATGGCTACACCTTC. Translating it yields CASSEPGHYGYTF. J is TRBJ1-2 and V is TRBV25-1; tentatively, D is TRBD1 (5 bases). Trimming took off 2 bases at V and 3 bases at J, with 7 bases between the two ends. Germline values: CDR1 MGHDK, CDR2 SYGVNS. The CDR3 contains 13 residues.

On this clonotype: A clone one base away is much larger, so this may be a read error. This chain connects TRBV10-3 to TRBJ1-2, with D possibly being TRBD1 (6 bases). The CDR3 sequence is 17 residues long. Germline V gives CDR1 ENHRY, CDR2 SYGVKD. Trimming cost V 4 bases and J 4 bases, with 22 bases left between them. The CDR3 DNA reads TGTGCCATCAGTGGCCGGTCCGCCGGGACACCTTCCTATGGCTACACCTTC. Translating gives CAISGRSAGTPSYGYTF.

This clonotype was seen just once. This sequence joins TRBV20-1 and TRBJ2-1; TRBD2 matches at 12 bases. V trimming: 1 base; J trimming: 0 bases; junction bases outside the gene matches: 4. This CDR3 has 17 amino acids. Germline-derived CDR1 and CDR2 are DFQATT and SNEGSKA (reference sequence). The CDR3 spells CSARASSGGASYNEQFF. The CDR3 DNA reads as TGCAGTGCTAGAGCGTCTAGCGGGGGGGCCTCCTACAATGAGCAGTTCTTC.